These T cell receptor beta chains were read from a single sample in a study of blood T cell repertoires in COVID-19. Clones were read by immunoSEQ multiplex PCR, and TCRdb kept only the in-frame ones, dropping some. The data contain approximately 200,000 clones, 89% of them singletons. The sample was PBMCs or T cells enriched from blood (not recorded which). These TCRs come from a woman between 40 and 55 years old with acute COVID-19. Each CDR3 is given with its conserved first and last residue. The D gene is left open where the match is weak. Size tells how often a clone was seen (once, few, many) or the class of an expanded clone, and some rows leave it out.

clone_size: -; d_call: -; v_call: TRBV5-1; j_call: TRBJ2-3; cdr3_nt: TGCGCCAGCAGCCCCGGGACTGTCACAGATACGCAGTATTTT; cdr3_aa: CASSPGTVTDTQYF
clone_size: -; d_call: -; v_call: TRBV12-3/TRBV12-4; j_call: TRBJ2-1; cdr3_nt: TGTGCCAGCCTCTCGGAAGGGGTAAATGAGCAGTTCTTC; cdr3_aa: CASLSEGVNEQFF
clone_size: -; d_call: -; v_call: TRBV12-3/TRBV12-4; j_call: TRBJ1-4; cdr3_nt: TGTGCCAGCAGGGGGACATATGGGGAAAAACTGTTTTTT; cdr3_aa: CASRGTYGEKLFF
clone_size: -; d_call: -; v_call: TRBV2; j_call: TRBJ2-7; cdr3_nt: TGTGCCAGCACCAACAGGGTCGGCTCCTACGAGCAGTACTTC; cdr3_aa: CASTNRVGSYEQYF
clone_size: -; d_call: -; v_call: TRBV5-1; j_call: TRBJ2-2; cdr3_nt: TGCGCCAGCAGCTTGAGTCAGGGGAACACCGGGGAGCTGTTTTTT; cdr3_aa: CASSLSQGNTGELFF
clone_size: few; d_call: TRBD2; v_call: TRBV12-3/TRBV12-4; j_call: TRBJ2-5; cdr3_nt: TGTGCCAGCAGTTCGTTAGCGGGGGAGACCCAGTACTTC; cdr3_aa: CASSSLAGETQYF
clone_size: -; d_call: -; v_call: TRBV6-5; j_call: TRBJ1-2; cdr3_nt: TGTGCCAGCAGTTACTCGGGCGCCTATGGCTACACCTTC; cdr3_aa: CASSYSGAYGYTF
clone_size: -; d_call: TRBD2; v_call: TRBV6-4; j_call: TRBJ2-2; cdr3_nt: TGTGCCAGCAGGCGACCCGGGACTACTCTGGGTGGCGGGGAGCTGTTTTTT; cdr3_aa: CASRRPGTTLGGGELFF
clone_size: -; d_call: TRBD1; v_call: TRBV30; j_call: TRBJ2-1; cdr3_nt: TGTGCCTGGAGGGCGACAGGGGTTTCCTACAATGAGCAGTTCTTC; cdr3_aa: CAWRATGVSYNEQFF
clone_size: -; d_call: -; v_call: TRBV19; j_call: TRBJ2-1; cdr3_nt: TGTGCCAGTAGTATAGCCCAAGCCTTTAGAGGCTTAAATGAGCAGTTCTTC; cdr3_aa: CASSIAQAFRGLNEQFF
clone_size: -; d_call: TRBD1; v_call: TRBV6-5; j_call: TRBJ1-2; cdr3_nt: TGTGCCAGCAGGGGGACAGGGAGGATTTATGGCTACACCTTC; cdr3_aa: CASRGTGRIYGYTF
clone_size: -; d_call: -; v_call: TRBV5-1; j_call: TRBJ1-2; cdr3_nt: TGCGCCAGCAGCCCGACGCAGGGGAACTATGGCTACACCTTC; cdr3_aa: CASSPTQGNYGYTF
clone_size: -; d_call: -; v_call: TRBV9; j_call: TRBJ1-1; cdr3_nt: TGTGCCAGCAGCGTAGGAACAGGGCTGGACACTGAAGCTTTCTTT; cdr3_aa: CASSVGTGLDTEAFF
clone_size: -; d_call: -; v_call: TRBV11-2; j_call: TRBJ2-7; cdr3_nt: TGTGCCAGCAGTTACAGGTCCACCTACGAGCAGTACTTC; cdr3_aa: CASSYRSTYEQYF
clone_size: -; d_call: -; v_call: TRBV30; j_call: TRBJ2-3; cdr3_nt: TGTGCCTGGAGTCCCTCTTCAACCGGAGATACGCAGTATTTT; cdr3_aa: CAWSPSSTGDTQYF
clone_size: -; d_call: -; v_call: TRBV7-2; j_call: TRBJ1-5; cdr3_nt: TGTGCCAGCAGCTTAGGGCAGGGGACGAATCAGCCCCAGCATTTT; cdr3_aa: CASSLGQGTNQPQHF
clone_size: -; d_call: TRBD1; v_call: TRBV9; j_call: TRBJ2-1; cdr3_nt: TGTGCCAGCAGCTCGCGGGACAGGTCATTCGAGCAGTTCTTC; cdr3_aa: CASSSRDRSFEQFF
clone_size: -; d_call: -; v_call: TRBV5-1; j_call: TRBJ2-3; cdr3_nt: TGCGCCAGCAGCTTGGGTGGCTCAGATACGCAGTATTTT; cdr3_aa: CASSLGGSDTQYF
clone_size: -; d_call: -; v_call: TRBV2; j_call: TRBJ2-5; cdr3_nt: TGTGCCAGCAGACGGGACACCCAAACCGAAGAGACCCAGTACTTC; cdr3_aa: CASRRDTQTEETQYF
clone_size: once; d_call: -; v_call: TRBV12-3/TRBV12-4; j_call: TRBJ1-2; cdr3_nt: TGTGCCAGCAGTCCCCGAGATGGCTACACCTTC; cdr3_aa: CASSPRDGYTF
clone_size: -; d_call: -; v_call: TRBV7-3; j_call: TRBJ2-7; cdr3_nt: TGTGCCAGCAGCCCAGGGTCCCCCTACGAGCAGTACTTC; cdr3_aa: CASSPGSPYEQYF
clone_size: -; d_call: TRBD1; v_call: TRBV7-9; j_call: TRBJ1-4; cdr3_nt: TGTGCCAGCAGCTTAACGGTGTCAGGGGGTGAAAAACTGTTTTTT; cdr3_aa: CASSLTVSGGEKLFF
clone_size: -; d_call: TRBD1; v_call: TRBV15; j_call: TRBJ1-1; cdr3_nt: TGTGCCACCAGCAGTGAAAGGGGGCATCACACTGAAGCTTTCTTT; cdr3_aa: CATSSERGHHTEAFF
clone_size: -; d_call: -; v_call: TRBV6-5; j_call: TRBJ1-4; cdr3_nt: TGTGCCAGCAGTTACTCTGTCGGGTACGGTGAAAAACTGTTTTTT; cdr3_aa: CASSYSVGYGEKLFF
clone_size: -; d_call: TRBD1; v_call: TRBV30; j_call: TRBJ1-2; cdr3_nt: TGTGCCTGGAGTGTAAGGCTTAGGATTGGACAGGGCGATGGCTACACCTTC; cdr3_aa: CAWSVRLRIGQGDGYTF
clone_size: few; d_call: -; v_call: TRBV18; j_call: TRBJ2-5; cdr3_nt: TGTGCCAGCTCACCTGCTGGACAGAAAGAGACCCAGTACTTC; cdr3_aa: CASSPAGQKETQYF
clone_size: -; d_call: TRBD2; v_call: TRBV13; j_call: TRBJ2-1; cdr3_nt: TGTGCCAGCAGCCTAGCGGGGAACTACAATGAGCAGTTCTTC; cdr3_aa: CASSLAGNYNEQFF
clone_size: -; d_call: -; v_call: TRBV9; j_call: TRBJ1-1; cdr3_nt: TGTGCCAGCAGCGTAAGAGGAGCGAACACTGAAGCTTTCTTT; cdr3_aa: CASSVRGANTEAFF
clone_size: -; d_call: -; v_call: TRBV14; j_call: TRBJ2-7; cdr3_nt: TGTGCCAGCAGCCAAGGACCGGGAGCAGTTTACGAGCAGTACTTC; cdr3_aa: CASSQGPGAVYEQYF
clone_size: -; d_call: -; v_call: TRBV18; j_call: TRBJ1-1; cdr3_nt: TGTGCCAGCTCACCGTATAAGGGGCGATACACTGAAGCTTTCTTT; cdr3_aa: CASSPYKGRYTEAFF
clone_size: few; d_call: TRBD1; v_call: TRBV15; j_call: TRBJ1-4; cdr3_nt: TGTGCCACCAGCAGAGGACAGGGGGCTAATGAAAAACTGTTTTTT; cdr3_aa: CATSRGQGANEKLFF
clone_size: -; d_call: -; v_call: TRBV5-6; j_call: TRBJ1-3; cdr3_nt: TGTGCCAGCAGCTTGGGAGGCCCGGGGGCTGGAAACACCATATATTTT; cdr3_aa: CASSLGGPGAGNTIYF
clone_size: -; d_call: -; v_call: TRBV6-5; j_call: TRBJ1-5; cdr3_nt: TGTGCCAGCAGCCCCCGGGAGGGGCTCTCCCAGCATTTT; cdr3_aa: CASSPREGLSQHF
clone_size: -; d_call: -; v_call: TRBV6-4; j_call: TRBJ2-3; cdr3_nt: TGTGCCAGCAGTGAGACAGTCAGCACAGATACGCAGTATTTT; cdr3_aa: CASSETVSTDTQYF
clone_size: -; d_call: TRBD2; v_call: TRBV19; j_call: TRBJ2-1; cdr3_nt: TGTGCCAGTAGTATAGAGTGGGGACTAACCTACAATGAGCAGTTCTTC; cdr3_aa: CASSIEWGLTYNEQFF
clone_size: -; d_call: -; v_call: TRBV4-1; j_call: TRBJ2-7; cdr3_nt: TGCGCCAGCAGCAAGGGGCCGCGGGAGCAGTACTTC; cdr3_aa: CASSKGPREQYF
clone_size: -; d_call: TRBD2; v_call: TRBV30; j_call: TRBJ2-5; cdr3_nt: TGTGCCTGGAGTGTAGGGCTAGCGGGGGGGCAAGAGACCCAGTACTTC; cdr3_aa: CAWSVGLAGGQETQYF
clone_size: -; d_call: TRBD1; v_call: TRBV3-1/TRBV3-2; j_call: TRBJ2-3; cdr3_nt: TGTGCCAGCAGCCCCTACAGGGGAGATACGCAGTATTTT; cdr3_aa: CASSPYRGDTQYF
clone_size: -; d_call: -; v_call: TRBV7-6; j_call: TRBJ2-5; cdr3_nt: TGTGCCAGCAGCTCCCTATCTAGCGACCGGGGGGCCCGGGAGACCCAGTACTTC; cdr3_aa: CASSSLSSDRGARETQYF
clone_size: -; d_call: TRBD1; v_call: TRBV6-5; j_call: TRBJ1-2; cdr3_nt: TGTGCCAGCAGTTTTGGACAGGGAATAAACTATGGCTACACCTTC; cdr3_aa: CASSFGQGINYGYTF
clone_size: -; d_call: -; v_call: TRBV2; j_call: TRBJ2-7; cdr3_nt: TGTGCCAGCTGTAGAGCTACGGAGCAGTACTTC; cdr3_aa: CASCRATEQYF